This T cell receptor beta chain was recovered during a study of response to subunit inactivated influenza vaccine. One entry per CDR3 protein, called by TCRdb with MiXCR from the RT-PCR reads. The top ten hold approximately 2.9% of the sample, which has roughly 500,000 distinct CDR3 sequences, around 25% seen once. The CDR3 sequence is 15 residues long. The germline gives CDR1 KGHDR, CDR2 SFDVKD. V trimming: 3 bases; J trimming: 1 base; junction bases outside the gene matches: 4. The table lists this clonotype with a few counts. This same sample was also taken into another study, of T cells expressing NK-cell markers. That investigation notes: Synthesis of TCR beta cDNA relied on 5'RACE template switching carrying UMIs.

The source of this sequence is a man in his fifties who received an inactivated influenza vaccine. The sample consisted of CD4+ T cells sorted from PBMCs, taken about 12 days after vaccination. V gene TRBV24-1 combines with J gene TRBJ2-5; 7 bases line up with TRBD1. CDR3 coding DNA: TGTGCCACCAGTGATCCGACAGGGCCCCAAGAGACCCAGTACTTC. This translates into CATSDPTGPQETQYF.